The rows below give T cell receptor beta chains drawn from one sample of a study of identical twins. TCRdb processed the 5' RACE reads anew with MiXCR; each CDR3 protein has one entry. The sample has under 350,000 distinct CDR3 sequences; 9.5% are singletons. The sample was also linked to a second study, of yellow fever vaccine responses in identical twins.

The sample taken for sequencing was CD8+ T cells sorted from blood. These receptors came from a woman younger than 30 in good health. Each CDR3 is given with its conserved first and last residue. D genes are given only for firm matches. Rows give clone size only sometimes, using once, few, many, or a class for an expanded clone.

>TRBV3-2|TRBJ2-3|.|.
CASTLGQGARDTQYF
TGTGCCAGCACCCTCGGACAGGGGGCGAGGGATACGCAGTATTTT
>TRBV7-2|TRBJ2-7|.|.
CASSYDRPYEQYF
TGTGCCAGCAGTTACGACAGACCATACGAGCAGTACTTC
>TRBV11-2|TRBJ2-7|TRBD1|.
CASTGGTGNPYEQYF
TGTGCCAGCACCGGGGGGACAGGGAATCCCTACGAGCAGTACTTC
>TRBV20-1|TRBJ2-3|TRBD2|few
CSGGGLAGADTQYF
TGCAGCGGAGGGGGACTAGCGGGAGCGGATACGCAGTATTTT
>TRBV10-3|TRBJ2-7|TRBD2|many
CASVAGGTFSYEQYF
TGTGCCAGCGTTGCGGGGGGCACTTTTTCCTACGAGCAGTACTTC
>TRBV6-2/TRBV6-3|TRBJ2-2|TRBD2|.
CASSYVLAGTGELFF
TGTGCCAGCAGTTATGTCCTAGCGGGCACCGGGGAGCTGTTTTTT
>TRBV7-6|TRBJ2-5|TRBD1|few
CASRDRAQETQYF
TGTGCCAGCAGGGACAGGGCACAAGAGACCCAGTACTTC
>TRBV21-1|TRBJ1-5|.|.
CASRAWGADQPQHF
TGTGCCAGCAGGGCTTGGGGGGCCGATCAGCCCCAGCATTTT
>TRBV25-1|TRBJ2-1|TRBD1|many
CAIGTGEYYNEQFF
TGTGCCATCGGGACAGGGGAATATTACAATGAGCAGTTCTTC
>TRBV12-5|TRBJ2-7|TRBD2|.
CASLSGTSGRFPSYEQYF
TGTGCTAGCCTTTCTGGGACTAGCGGGAGATTCCCCTCCTACGAGCAGTACTTC
>TRBV28|TRBJ2-7|.|few
CASSFFSSYEQYF
TGTGCCAGCAGTTTCTTCAGCTCCTACGAGCAGTACTTC
>TRBV20-1|TRBJ2-1|TRBD2|.
CSARDWLAGDYNEQFF
TGCAGTGCTAGAGATTGGCTAGCGGGAGACTACAATGAGCAGTTCTTC
>TRBV13|TRBJ2-5|TRBD1|.
CASSRADRGQRLGGQETQYF
TGTGCCAGCAGCCGCGCGGACAGGGGGCAGAGGTTGGGCGGTCAAGAGACCCAGTACTTC
>TRBV7-9|TRBJ2-2|TRBD1|few
CASSPGQGKNTGELFF
TGTGCCAGCAGCCCGGGACAGGGAAAGAACACCGGGGAGCTGTTTTTT
>TRBV14|TRBJ1-6|TRBD1|.
CASSQATGTGGNSPLHF
TGTGCCAGCAGCCAAGCAACCGGGACAGGGGGGAATTCACCCCTCCACTTT
>TRBV6-2/TRBV6-3|TRBJ2-2|.|many
CASSLYRAGELFF
TGTGCCAGCAGCCTTTACAGGGCCGGGGAGCTGTTTTTT
>TRBV3-1|TRBJ2-5|TRBD2|.
CASSPSSGGDQETQYF
TGTGCCAGCAGCCCGAGTAGCGGGGGGGACCAAGAGACCCAGTACTTC
>TRBV19|TRBJ2-1|TRBD1|few
CASTRQGAWDEQFF
TGTGCCAGTACAAGACAGGGAGCGTGGGATGAGCAGTTCTTC
>TRBV9|TRBJ1-1|TRBD1|many
CASSEGTGDPEAFF
TGTGCCAGCAGCGAGGGGACAGGGGACCCTGAAGCTTTCTTT
>TRBV24-1|TRBJ2-2|TRBD1|.
CATSDFGTGDAGELFF
TGTGCCACCAGTGATTTCGGGACAGGGGATGCCGGGGAGCTGTTTTTT
>TRBV4-3|TRBJ1-6|.|few
CASSQDRAGFSSPLHF
TGCGCCAGCAGCCAAGATCGGGCAGGGTTCTCTTCACCCCTCCACTTT
>TRBV9|TRBJ1-1|.|.
CASSPRGALNTEAFF
TGTGCCAGCAGCCCTCGGGGGGCCCTGAACACTGAAGCTTTCTTT
>TRBV7-9|TRBJ1-2|.|many
CASSGGDYGYTF
TGTGCCAGCAGCGGGGGGGACTATGGCTACACCTTC
>TRBV28|TRBJ1-1|.|few
CASTPFGGRNTEAFF
TGTGCCAGCACCCCCTTCGGGGGCAGGAACACTGAAGCTTTCTTT
>TRBV24-1|TRBJ2-1|TRBD2|many
CATSGGSREVHWNSYNEQFF
TGTGCCACCAGTGGTGGGTCCCGGGAGGTTCACTGGAATTCCTACAATGAGCAGTTCTTC
>TRBV12-3/TRBV12-4|TRBJ1-4|.|few
CASRSGTGTPNEKLFF
TGTGCCAGCAGATCGGGCACCGGGACACCTAATGAAAAACTGTTTTTT
>TRBV10-3|TRBJ1-2|.|many
CAISEFRPGTPQNYGYTF
TGTGCCATCAGTGAGTTTCGCCCGGGGACTCCCCAGAACTATGGCTACACCTTC
>TRBV27|TRBJ2-1|.|.
CASTKRGTAGGGQFF
TGTGCCAGCACCAAGAGGGGGACAGCCGGGGGCGGGCAGTTCTTC
>TRBV5-5|TRBJ1-6|.|once
CASLVTNNSPLHF
TGTGCCAGCTTGGTGACGAATAATTCACCCCTCCACTTT
>TRBV27|TRBJ2-5|.|few
CASSLLPQGSYHQETQYF
TGTGCCAGCAGTTTACTACCTCAGGGTAGCTACCATCAAGAGACCCAGTACTTC
>TRBV7-9|TRBJ2-2|.|few
CASSLLRGAAGELFF
TGTGCCAGCAGCTTACTAAGGGGGGCCGCCGGGGAGCTGTTTTTT
>TRBV11-2|TRBJ2-7|.|.
CASSLIGLLSSYEQYF
TGTGCCAGCAGCTTAATTGGACTTCTTAGCTCCTACGAGCAGTACTTC
>TRBV27|TRBJ2-1|.|.
CASSLGLASYNEQFF
TGTGCCAGCAGTTTGGGCCTAGCCTCCTACAATGAGCAGTTCTTC
>TRBV29-1|TRBJ2-7|.|many
CSAQLGSSYEQYF
TGCAGCGCTCAATTGGGGAGCTCCTACGAGCAGTACTTC
>TRBV20-1|TRBJ2-7|.|many
CSAARPALYAEQYF
TGCAGTGCCGCTAGACCGGCCTTGTACGCGGAGCAGTACTTC
>TRBV29-1|TRBJ2-1|TRBD2|.
CSALVGGGANEQFF
TGCAGCGCCCTGGTCGGGGGGGGGGCCAATGAGCAGTTCTTC
>TRBV20-1|TRBJ2-2|.|.
CSATPPGPNTGELFF
TGCAGTGCGACCCCTCCGGGGCCGAACACCGGGGAGCTGTTTTTT
>TRBV4-3|TRBJ2-1|.|many
CASSQTPYGNEQFF
TGCGCCAGCAGCCAAACGCCTTACGGCAATGAGCAGTTCTTC
>TRBV7-2|TRBJ2-7|.|few
CASSLTSGAGAYEQYF
TGTGCCAGCAGCTTAACCTCGGGGGCCGGTGCGTACGAGCAGTACTTC
>TRBV5-6|TRBJ1-1|.|few
CASSFVPDTEAFF
TGTGCCAGCAGCTTTGTTCCGGACACTGAAGCTTTCTTT
>TRBV10-3|TRBJ2-2|.|many
CATTSTDTGELFF
TGTGCCACCACGAGTACAGACACCGGGGAGCTGTTTTTT
>TRBV7-9|TRBJ2-5|.|.
CASSLYGLGGETQYF
TGTGCCAGCAGCTTATACGGACTAGGGGGAGAGACCCAGTACTTC